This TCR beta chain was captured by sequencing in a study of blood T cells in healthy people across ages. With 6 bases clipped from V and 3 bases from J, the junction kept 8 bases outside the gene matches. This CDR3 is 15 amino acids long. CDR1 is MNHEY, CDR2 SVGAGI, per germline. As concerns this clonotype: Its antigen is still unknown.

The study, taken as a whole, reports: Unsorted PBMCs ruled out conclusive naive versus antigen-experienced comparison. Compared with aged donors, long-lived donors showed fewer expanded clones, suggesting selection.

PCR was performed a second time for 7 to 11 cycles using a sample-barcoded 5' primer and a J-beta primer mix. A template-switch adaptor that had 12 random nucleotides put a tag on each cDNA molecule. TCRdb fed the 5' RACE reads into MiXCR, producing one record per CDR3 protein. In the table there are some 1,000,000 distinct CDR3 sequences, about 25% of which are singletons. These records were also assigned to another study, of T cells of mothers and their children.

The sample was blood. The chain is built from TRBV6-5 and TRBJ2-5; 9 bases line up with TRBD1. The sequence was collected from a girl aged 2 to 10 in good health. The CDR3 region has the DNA TGTGCCAGCAGGCCCCCGGGACAGGGAAAAGAGACCCAGTACTTC. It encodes CASRPPGQGKETQYF.